These 20 T cell receptor beta chains were sequenced from one sample in a study of blood T cell repertoires in COVID-19. Some clones are missing from TCRdb's copy, which holds only in-frame ones; the method was immunoSEQ multiplex PCR. The table shows fewer than 350,000 clones, with approximately 86% occurring only once. The source material was peripheral blood. These TCRs come from a woman between 25 and 40 years old who had recovered from COVID-19.

The rearrangement joins TRBV28 to TRBJ2-3; 11 positions agree with TRBD2. Unmatched junction bases numbered 8, after V lost 4 bases and J lost 2 bases. This CDR3 is 17 amino acids long. Germline lookup yields CDR1 MDHEN and CDR2 SYDVKM. CDR3 coding DNA: TGTGCCAGCAGTTCGCAGGGACTAGCGGACCTCACAGATACGCAGTATTTT. Its translation: CASSSQGLADLTDTQYF.

Only one count was recorded for this clone. V gene TRBV7-2 combines with J gene TRBJ2-1, with 10 bases lining up with TRBD2. The germline gives CDR1 SGHTA, CDR2 FQGNSA. This CDR3 has 15 residues. After removal of 6 bases from V and 3 bases from J, the junction contained 5 bases not matched to a gene. The CDR3 loop is CASSQAGGDYNEQFF. Here the CDR3 DNA reads TGTGCCAGCAGTCAAGCGGGAGGGGACTACAATGAGCAGTTCTTC.

This clone occurred many times. The chain is built from TRBV4-3 and TRBJ2-7, with 8 bases lining up with TRBD1. Germline assignment: CDR1 LGHNA and CDR2 YSLEER. The CDR3 contains 17 residues. J was trimmed by 1 base and V by 4 bases; bases with no gene match: 12. The CDR3 region is CASSPQGAGGRSYEQYF. CDR3 nucleotides: TGCGCCAGCAGCCCGCAGGGGGCTGGAGGACGTTCCTACGAGCAGTACTTC.

CDR3: CASSVRGGNTGELFF. The CDR3 bases are TGTGCCAGCAGTGTGCGGGGCGGAAACACCGGGGAGCTGTTTTTT. The chain couples TRBV2 to TRBJ2-2; maybe TRBD2 (6 bases). CDR3 length: 15 residues. CDR1 and CDR2 from the germline V gene are SNHLY and FYNNEI. V dropped 4 bases and J dropped 2 bases, with 11 bases sitting between them. Full variable domain (remainder filled in from reference TRBV2 and TRBJ2-2): EPEVTQTPSHQVTQMGQEVILRCVPISNHLYFYWYRQILGQKVEFLVSFYNNEISEKSEIFDDQFSVERPDGSNFTLKIRSTKLEDSAMYFCASSVRGGNTGELFFGEGSRLTVL.

This rearrangement joins TRBV6-5 to TRBJ1-1, with a tentative D call TRBD1 (5 bases). Trimming stripped 8 bases from V and 4 bases from J, with 11 bases between. The germline V gene has CDR1 MNHEY and CDR2 SVGAGI. The CDR3 is 12 amino acids. The CDR3 region has the DNA TGTGCCAGCTGGGGTAGGGGCACTGAAGCTTTCTTT. It codes for CASWGRGTEAFF.

The count of this clone is one. This chain joins TRBV3-1 (or the pseudogene TRBV3-2) and TRBJ1-1; TRBD1 aligns across 8 bases. Germline CDR1 reads LGHDT; CDR2 reads YNNKEL (reference sequence). This CDR3 region has 16 residues. After removal of 1 base from V and 3 bases from J, the junction contained 7 bases not matched to a gene. The CDR3 nucleotides are TGTGCCAGCAGCCAAGCCAGGGGGCGCGGGGACACTGAAGCTTTCTTT. Its translation: CASSQARGRGDTEAFF.

The gene calls are TRBV15 and TRBJ2-5; 7 nucleotides agree with TRBD1. CDR1 and CDR2 (germline): LNHNV, YYDKDF (reference sequence). The CDR3 covers 15 residues. Losses at the gene ends were 0 bases for V and 4 bases for J; bases not matched to a gene: 5. The chain's CDR3 is CATSREAQGVETQYF. CDR3 coding DNA: TGTGCCACCAGCAGAGAAGCCCAGGGGGTAGAGACCCAGTACTTC.

Written as DNA, the CDR3 is TGCGCCAGCAGCGAGACCGACAGGGCGGATGAAAAACTGTTTTTT. It specifies CASSETDRADEKLFF. This chain links TRBV5-1 with TRBJ1-4, with 7 bases matching TRBD1. Germline values: CDR1 SGHRS, CDR2 YFSETQ. J gave up 6 bases and V 4 bases, and 9 bases lay outside the gene matches. This CDR3 comprises 15 residues.

V gene TRBV5-1 combines with J gene TRBJ1-1; D possibly corresponds to TRBD1 (6 bases). V was trimmed by 4 bases and J by 2 bases, leaving 15 bases between them. The CDR3 length is 15 residues. The germline CDR1 and CDR2 sequences are SGHRS and YFSETQ. The CDR3 sequence: CASSLTQDRNTEAFF. As DNA, the CDR3 is TGCGCCAGCAGCCTAACCCAGGACAGAAACACTGAAGCTTTCTTT.

This clone was seen only once. V usage is TRBV5-1 and J usage is TRBJ2-5, with D possibly TRBD2 on 5 matching bases. This CDR3 spans 13 amino acids. Germline V gives CDR1 SGHRS, CDR2 YFSETQ. V lost 3 bases to trimming and J lost 3 bases, with 9 bases between them. This CDR3 is CASSYGLKETQYF. The CDR3 nucleotides read TGCGCCAGCAGCTACGGACTGAAAGAGACCCAGTACTTC.

The J gene is TRBJ1-3, the V gene TRBV7-9, with D unclear. Trimming pared 1 base from V and 0 bases from J, leaving 10 bases between. The CDR3 extends over 16 amino acids. The germline V gene encodes CDR1 SEHNR and CDR2 FQNEAQ (reference sequence). This chain's CDR3 is CASSLESLSSGNTIYF. The CDR3 region has the DNA TGTGCCAGCAGCTTAGAATCGCTATCCTCTGGAAACACCATATATTTT.

V is TRBV27 and J is TRBJ2-7; no clear D. The length of the CDR3 is 12 residues. Germline CDR1 reads MNHEY; CDR2 reads SMNVEV (reference sequence). V gave up 10 bases and J gave up 1 base, with 11 bases separating them. CDR3 in amino acids: CATAASSYEQYF. In DNA, the CDR3 is TGTGCCACCGCGGCCAGTTCCTACGAGCAGTACTTC.

This clone showed up just once. The rearrangement uses TRBV11-2 and TRBJ1-2; 9 bases agree with TRBD1. This CDR3 is built from 13 residues. The J segment lost 6 bases and the V segment lost 7 bases, leaving 6 bases of the junction unmatched. From germline, CDR1 is SGHAT and CDR2 FQNNGV. CDR3 in amino acids: CASTGQGTDGYTF. The CDR3 DNA is TGTGCCAGCACCGGACAGGGGACGGATGGCTACACCTTC.

The chain has TRBV28 and TRBJ1-3, with TRBD1 identical over 7 bases. Germline-derived CDR1 and CDR2 are MDHEN and SYDVKM. V was clipped by 7 bases and J by 2 bases; unmatched bases: 14. The CDR3 has 17 residues. The CDR3 here is CASIVNRGSAAGNTIYF. CDR3 DNA: TGTGCCAGCATAGTGAACAGGGGCTCTGCCGCTGGAAACACCATATATTTT. The whole variable domain, remainder taken from reference TRBV28 and TRBJ1-3, is DVKVTQSSRYLVKRTGEKVFLECVQDMDHENMFWYRQDPGLGLRLIYFSYDVKMKEKGDIPEGYSVSREKKERFSLILESASTNQTSMYLCASIVNRGSAAGNTIYFGEGSWLTVV.

This chain links TRBV4-1 with TRBJ1-1; D is unresolved. Germline V CDR1 and CDR2: MGHRA, YSYEKL. The CDR3 contains 15 residues. Between the trimmed V and J ends, which lost 0 bases and 5 bases, there was a span of 13 bases. The CDR3 DNA follows: TGCGCCAGCAGCCAAGAGGAGGGATGGAATACTGAAGCTTTCTTT. This translates into CASSQEEGWNTEAFF.

This chain uses TRBV20-1 with TRBJ2-7, with 10 bases lining up with TRBD1. V lost 3 bases to trimming and J lost 0 bases; unmatched junction nucleotides: 2. The CDR3 covers 14 residues. Germline V gene lookup returns CDR1 DFQATT and CDR2 SNEGSKA (reference sequence). As DNA, the CDR3 is TGCAGTGCTAGTGGGACAGGGGCCTCCTACGAGCAGTACTTC. Its translation is CSASGTGASYEQYF.

The chain links TRBV4-1 to TRBJ1-5; tentatively, D is TRBD1 (6 bases). The CDR3 is 16 amino acids. Looked up from germline, CDR1 is MGHRA and CDR2 is YSYEKL. The V and J ends lost 4 bases and 0 bases respectively, with 13 bases between them. The CDR3 loop is CASSPEGQGSNQPQHF. The CDR3 region has the DNA TGCGCCAGCAGCCCCGAGGGACAAGGTAGCAATCAGCCCCAGCATTTT.

This chain connects TRBV28 to TRBJ2-2; D is ambiguous. The CDR3 length is 13 residues. The germline gives CDR1 MDHEN, CDR2 SYDVKM. Trimming took 6 bases from V and 2 from J, leaving 7 bases between them. CDR3 region: CASRVTNTGELFF. In DNA, the CDR3 is TGTGCCAGCAGGGTAACTAACACCGGGGAGCTGTTTTTT.

J is TRBJ1-1 and V is TRBV6-2 or TRBV6-3; unclear D gene. CDR3 length: 13 amino acids. V lost 0 bases and J lost 8, with 10 bases in between. CDR1 is MNHEY, CDR2 SVGEGT, per germline. In nucleotides, the CDR3 is TGTGCCAGCAGTTACTCGAAGCACGCCGAAGCTTTCTTT. It is translated as CASSYSKHAEAFF.

V is TRBV29-1 and J is TRBJ1-3, with 8 bases that match TRBD1. The V gene's germline CDR1 is SQVTM and CDR2 ANQGSEA. V dropped 7 bases and J dropped 7; count of bases not matched to a gene: 3. The CDR3 has 11 residues. CDR3 loop: CSARTGNTIYF. The CDR3 DNA sequence: TGCAGCGCTCGGACAGGGAACACCATATATTTT.